One sample yielded the 30 T cell receptor beta chains listed below, sequenced in a study of OX40 agonist ivuxolimab in advanced cancers. Produced via immunoSEQ multiplex PCR; TCRdb's table is partial and in-frame only. The repertoire has just under 85,000 clones, roughly 84% of them found once; the top ten carry roughly 2.5%. The sequenced sample was CD4+ or CD8+ T cells sorted from blood, obtained in a trial of the OX40 agonist ivuxolimab. These receptor sequences come from an adult with an advanced solid tumor such as melanoma, head and neck, liver or kidney cancer.

CDR3 coding DNA: TGTGCCAGTAGTTCCCCAAGACAGGGAGGCGGAGATACGCAGTATTTT. Protein product: CASSSPRQGGGDTQYF. The rearrangement links TRBV19 to TRBJ2-3; a weak D match, TRBD1 (7 bases). The length of the CDR3 is 16 residues. V lost 5 bases and J 5 bases, leaving 20 bases between the germline ends. CDR1 and CDR2 from the germline V gene are LNHDA and SQIVND (reference sequence).

The chain combines TRBV11-1 with TRBJ2-5, with D unclear. In germline, CDR1 is SGHAT, CDR2 FQDESV (reference sequence). Deletions cut 2 bases from V and 3 bases from J, with 10 bases between. This CDR3 is 14 amino acids long. The CDR3 region has the DNA TGTGCCAGCAGCTTAATGGACGGAAAAGAGACCCAGTACTTC. The encoded protein is CASSLMDGKETQYF.

Only one count was recorded for this clone. The chain is built from TRBV5-6 and TRBJ1-1; possible D gene TRBD1, 5 bases. Trimming left V 4 bases short and J 6 bases short, with 19 bases between. The CDR3 loop spans 15 amino acids. Germline CDR1 SGHDT, CDR2 YYEEEE. CDR3 bases: TGTGCCAGCAGCCCCCTGAGTCGGGGGGATTCTGAAGCTTTCTTT. It translates to CASSPLSRGDSEAFF.

The CDR3 DNA reads as TGTGCCAGCACCAGCGGGTGGGAGAATGGCTACACCTTC. Protein: CASTSGWENGYTF. V and J are TRBV9 and TRBJ1-2; D unclear. This CDR3 contains 13 residues. V dropped 6 bases and J dropped 6 bases, with 15 bases sitting between them. Per the germline V gene, CDR1 is SGDLS and CDR2 is YYNGEE.

This rearrangement joins TRBV9 to TRBJ1-2, with 8 bases fitting TRBD1. The V and J ends lost 4 bases and 1 base, in that order; junction bases with no gene match: 9. Germline V gene sequence: CDR1 SGDLS, CDR2 YYNGEE. The CDR3 length is 16 residues. CDR3 in DNA: TGTGCCAGCAGCCCACGGACAGGGAGGGGTAACTATGGCTACACCTTC. The encoded protein is CASSPRTGRGNYGYTF.

This clone came up once. The chain uses TRBV9 and TRBJ1-2, with D perhaps TRBD1 (6 bases). Per germline, CDR1 SGDLS and CDR2 YYNGEE. CDR3 length: 14 residues. Trimming left V 0 bases short and J 4 bases short, with 10 bases between. CDR3 nucleotide sequence: TGTGCCAGCAGCGTAGATGAACAGGGCTATGGCTACACCTTC. It yields the protein CASSVDEQGYGYTF. Supplemented by reference TRBV9 and TRBJ1-2, the full variable domain reads DSGVTQTPKHLITATGQRVTLRCSPRSGDLSVYWYQQSLDQGLQFLIQYYNGEERAKGNILERFSAQQFPDLHSELNLSSLELGDSALYFCASSVDEQGYGYTFGSGTRLTVV.

The J gene is TRBJ1-1, the V gene TRBV2, with D uncertain. V was trimmed by 8 bases and J by 1 base, leaving 14 bases between them. Germline V gives CDR1 SNHLY, CDR2 FYNNEI. The CDR3 covers 14 residues. DNA of the CDR3: TGTGCCAGCGGACCGCGGAGCAAGAACACTGAAGCTTTCTTT. It yields the protein CASGPRSKNTEAFF.

V usage is TRBV28 and J usage is TRBJ2-6, with 9 bases fitting TRBD1. The CDR3 sequence is 15 residues long. Germline-derived CDR1 and CDR2 are MDHEN and SYDVKM. V lost 8 bases, J lost 3 bases, and 5 bases stayed unmatched. The CDR3 is CASRDREYGANVLTF. DNA for the CDR3: TGTGCCAGCCGGGACAGGGAATATGGGGCCAACGTCCTGACTTTC.

This rearrangement joins TRBV10-3 to TRBJ1-1; TRBD1 matches at 12 bases. CDR1 is ENHRY, CDR2 SYGVKD, per germline. The CDR3 covers 17 residues. The junction had 7 bases not matched to a gene; V was cut back by 5 bases and J by 0 bases. CDR3 bases: TGTGCCATCAGTCAGGGACAGGGGGCATGGATGAACACTGAAGCTTTCTTT. This sequence encodes CAISQGQGAWMNTEAFF.

In DNA, the CDR3 is TGTGCCAGCAGCTTAGCGTCCGACACTGAAGCTTTCTTT. Its protein product is CASSLASDTEAFF. The gene calls are TRBV7-8 and TRBJ1-1; no firm D call. The CDR3 is 13 amino acids. Deletions cut 0 bases from V and 3 bases from J, with 5 bases between. CDR1 is SGHVS and CDR2 is FQNEAQ in the germline V gene.

Notes on this clone: A junction boundary mismatches the germline segment, possibly from a read error. The rearrangement uses TRBV6-6 and TRBJ1-2, with 7 bases fitting TRBD1. CDR3 length: 13 residues. CDR1 and CDR2 from the germline V gene are MNHNY and SVGAGI (reference sequence). CDR3 residues: CASSYSFRDSIYF. For the CDR3, the DNA is TGTGCCAGCAGTTACTCTTTTCGGGACAGTATATACTTC.

In this sample, this clone turned up once. J is TRBJ2-3 and V is TRBV6-1, with 8 bases fitting TRBD1. This CDR3 has 12 residues. Germline-derived CDR1 and CDR2 are MNHNS and SASEGT. With 10 bases clipped from V and 2 bases from J, the junction kept 2 bases outside the gene matches. CDR3 in DNA: TGTGCCAACAGGGGGGCCACAGATACGCAGTATTTT. It specifies CANRGATDTQYF.

This sequence joins TRBV4-3 and TRBJ2-1; D is perhaps TRBD2 (6 bases). CDR3 length: 15 residues. Trimming pared 4 bases from V and 1 base from J, leaving 11 bases between. The germline V gene encodes CDR1 LGHNA and CDR2 YSLEER. The CDR3 reads CASSPAGGSYNEQFF. DNA for the CDR3: TGCGCCAGCAGCCCCGCCGGGGGTTCCTACAATGAGCAGTTCTTC.

Only a few counts were recorded for this clone. The V call is TRBV30, the J call TRBJ1-5; D is ambiguous. Germline CDR1 is GTSNPN and CDR2 is SVGIG (reference sequence). This CDR3 is 13 amino acids long. The V and J ends lost 0 bases and 7 bases respectively, with 10 bases between them. CDR3 in DNA: TGTGCCTGGAGTGTACAAGGGAAACAGCCCCAGCATTTT. This gives the protein CAWSVQGKQPQHF. The whole variable domain, filled in from reference TRBV30 and TRBJ1-5, reads SQTIHQWPATLVQPVGSPLSLECTVEGTSNPNLYWYRQAAGRGLQLLFYSVGIGQISSEVPQNLSASRPQDRQFILSSKKLLLSDSGFYLCAWSVQGKQPQHFGDGTRLSIL.

The genes are TRBV11-2 and TRBJ2-2; TRBD2 aligns across 7 bases. CDR1 SGHAT and CDR2 FQNNGV come from the germline V gene. This CDR3 has 15 amino acids. With 3 bases clipped from V and 1 base from J, the junction kept 2 bases outside the gene matches. The CDR3 sequence: CASSLGGGNTGELFF. The CDR3, as DNA: TGTGCCAGCAGCTTGGGCGGGGGGAACACCGGGGAGCTGTTTTTT.

The chain couples TRBV30 to TRBJ1-5; D perhaps matches TRBD1 (5 bases). CDR3 length: 13 residues. V was clipped by 4 bases and J by 3 bases, with 10 bases between them. CDR1 GTSNPN and CDR2 SVGIG come from the germline V gene (reference sequence). CDR3 protein: CAWKIGANQPQHF. Written as DNA, the CDR3 is TGTGCCTGGAAAATAGGGGCCAATCAGCCCCAGCATTTT. Variable domain in full (rest from reference TRBV30 and TRBJ1-5): SQTIHQWPATLVQPVGSPLSLECTVEGTSNPNLYWYRQAAGRGLQLLFYSVGIGQISSEVPQNLSASRPQDRQFILSSKKLLLSDSGFYLCAWKIGANQPQHFGDGTRLSIL.

The V call is TRBV2, the J call TRBJ1-1; unclear D gene. This CDR3 contains 15 residues. The V end lost 4 bases, the J end lost 0 bases, and 12 bases lay between the germline ends. Looked up from germline, CDR1 is SNHLY and CDR2 is FYNNEI. Written as DNA, the CDR3 is TGTGCCAGCAGTGTCGGAGCGACAATGAACACTGAAGCTTTCTTT. Translated: CASSVGATMNTEAFF.

The chain couples TRBV10-1 to TRBJ2-7; a weak D match, TRBD1 (6 bases). CDR3 length: 18 residues. V lost 2 bases and J 7 bases, leaving 27 bases between the germline ends. Germline CDR1 WNHNN, CDR2 SYGVQD (reference sequence). The CDR3, as DNA: TGCGCCAGCAGTGAGGGGGGAACAGGGTCGGCGGGTTTGGGTGAGCAGTACGTC. Protein: CASSEGGTGSAGLGEQYV.

CDR3 loop: CASSLSTTGGMDEQYF. CDR3 nucleotides: TGCGCCAGCAGCTTGTCTACAACAGGGGGGATGGACGAGCAGTACTTC. V gene TRBV5-1 combines with J gene TRBJ2-7, with 8 bases matching TRBD1. The CDR3 extends over 16 amino acids. V gave up 1 base and J gave up 5 bases; unmatched junction bases: 11. Germline V gene sequence: CDR1 SGHRS, CDR2 YFSETQ. Together with reference TRBV5-1 and TRBJ2-7, the CDR3 gives the full variable domain: KAGVTQTPRYLIKTRGQQVTLSCSPISGHRSVSWYQQTPGQGLQFLFEYFSETQRNKGNFPGRFSGRQFSNSRSEMNVSTLELGDSALYLCASSLSTTGGMDEQYFGPGTRLTVT.

The chain uses TRBV28 and TRBJ1-2; D is perhaps TRBD1 (6 bases). This CDR3 is 15 amino acids long. V lost 2 bases and J lost 3, with 13 bases in between. In germline, CDR1 is MDHEN, CDR2 SYDVKM. In DNA form, the CDR3 reads TGTGCCAGCAGTTTAAGTGGCCAGGGGCACTATGGCTACACCTTC. Translation: CASSLSGQGHYGYTF.

This chain connects TRBV28 to TRBJ2-1; the D is unclear. Germline CDR1 is MDHEN and CDR2 is SYDVKM. This CDR3 is built from 11 residues. The V end was cut by 5 bases, the J end by 12 bases, with 11 bases between. The CDR3 loop reads CASSHLGGQFF. The CDR3 DNA reads TGTGCCAGCAGTCACTTGGGCGGGCAGTTCTTC.

The chain joins TRBV30 to TRBJ2-5; D might be TRBD2 (5 bases). The CDR3 contains 12 residues. The germline V gene has CDR1 GTSNPN and CDR2 SVGIG (reference sequence). The V gene lost 0 bases and the J gene lost 3 bases, with 5 bases spanning the gap. The CDR3 DNA follows: TGTGCCTGGAGTGTCGGGGAAGAGACCCAGTACTTC. This sequence encodes CAWSVGEETQYF.

Written as DNA, the CDR3 is TGTGCCAGCAGTCGCCTCGGACTAGCGGGGACGAACACCGGGGAGCTGTTTTTT. It specifies CASSRLGLAGTNTGELFF. The V and J genes are TRBV27 and TRBJ2-2; 12 nucleotides align to TRBD2. This CDR3 comprises 18 residues. Trimming cost V 5 bases and J 0 bases; bases outside gene matches: 7. Germline-derived CDR1 and CDR2 are MNHEY and SMNVEV (reference sequence).

The chain links TRBV18 to TRBJ2-2; D not resolved. This CDR3 contains 15 residues. Trimming left V 1 base short and J 3 bases short, with 9 bases between. Germline-derived CDR1 and CDR2 are KGHSH and LQKENI. The CDR3 nucleotides read TGTGCCAGCTCACCACGTAGACAAGACACCGGGGAGCTGTTTTTT. Protein product: CASSPRRQDTGELFF. Full variable domain (remainder filled in from reference TRBV18 and TRBJ2-2): NAGVMQNPRHLVRRRGQEARLRCSPMKGHSHVYWYRQLPEEGLKFMVYLQKENIIDESGMPKERFSAEFPKEGPSILRIQQVVRGDSAAYFCASSPRRQDTGELFFGEGSRLTVL.

The chain couples TRBV19 to TRBJ1-6; no definite D call. V gave up 7 bases and J gave up 0 bases, with 25 bases separating them. Looked up from germline, CDR1 is LNHDA and CDR2 is SQIVND (reference sequence). This CDR3 has 20 amino acids. The CDR3 spells CASIGSGVHSASSYNSPLHF. The DNA of the CDR3 is TGTGCCAGTATAGGGTCGGGAGTCCACAGTGCGAGCTCCTATAATTCACCCCTCCACTTT. Using reference TRBV19 and TRBJ1-6 for the parts outside the CDR3, the full variable domain is DGGITQSPKYLFRKEGQNVTLSCEQNLNHDAMYWYRQDPGQGLRLIYYSQIVNDFQKGDIAEGYSVSREKKESFPLTVTSAQKNPTAFYLCASIGSGVHSASSYNSPLHFGNGTRLTVT.

This clone was seen a handful of times. The gene calls are TRBV4-2 and TRBJ2-7; D may be TRBD1 (5 bases). This CDR3 has 14 residues. Trimming removed 4 bases at V and 0 bases at J, with 10 bases between. CDR1 is LGHNA, CDR2 YNFKEQ, per germline. CDR3 sequence (DNA): TGTGCCAGCAGCCGGAGCAGGGACTCCTACGAGCAGTACTTC. Its protein product is CASSRSRDSYEQYF.

Only a few counts were recorded for this clone. The V call is TRBV27, the J call TRBJ2-2; unclear D gene. The germline V and J ends were trimmed by 7 bases and 0 bases, with 9 bases remaining between them. Germline-derived CDR1 and CDR2 are MNHEY and SMNVEV (reference sequence). This CDR3 region has 14 residues. The CDR3 coding sequence is TGTGCCAGCACCCTCCGGGCGAACACCGGGGAGCTGTTTTTT. Translated, it gives CASTLRANTGELFF.

The chain combines TRBV5-6 with TRBJ2-5; 9 bases are shared with TRBD1. The ends lost 0 bases at V and 7 bases at J; junction bases unmatched: 4. This CDR3 has 14 amino acids. Germline loops: CDR1 SGHDT, CDR2 YYEEEE. The CDR3 sequence is CASSLDRGQGTQYF. CDR3 sequence (DNA): TGTGCCAGCAGCTTGGACAGGGGGCAGGGGACCCAGTACTTC.

The chain combines TRBV5-1 with TRBJ2-5; D is tentatively TRBD1 or TRBD2 (5 bases each). In germline, CDR1 is SGHRS, CDR2 YFSETQ. This CDR3 contains 14 residues. V lost 5 bases and J 5 bases, leaving 16 bases between the germline ends. Here the CDR3 DNA reads TGCGCCAGCAGATTTGTGGGGGAGCGGGAGACCCAGTACTTC. The encoded protein is CASRFVGERETQYF.

This clone is a singleton in its sample. The CDR3 region is CASSPIDRGQNYGYTF. Here the CDR3 DNA reads TGTGCCAGCAGTCCCATTGACAGGGGGCAAAACTATGGCTACACCTTC. The chain uses TRBV28 and TRBJ1-2; TRBD1 matches at 10 bases. The V gene end was trimmed by 5 bases and the J gene end by 2 bases; junction bases not matched to a gene: 8. The V gene's germline CDR1 is MDHEN and CDR2 SYDVKM. This CDR3 has 16 residues.